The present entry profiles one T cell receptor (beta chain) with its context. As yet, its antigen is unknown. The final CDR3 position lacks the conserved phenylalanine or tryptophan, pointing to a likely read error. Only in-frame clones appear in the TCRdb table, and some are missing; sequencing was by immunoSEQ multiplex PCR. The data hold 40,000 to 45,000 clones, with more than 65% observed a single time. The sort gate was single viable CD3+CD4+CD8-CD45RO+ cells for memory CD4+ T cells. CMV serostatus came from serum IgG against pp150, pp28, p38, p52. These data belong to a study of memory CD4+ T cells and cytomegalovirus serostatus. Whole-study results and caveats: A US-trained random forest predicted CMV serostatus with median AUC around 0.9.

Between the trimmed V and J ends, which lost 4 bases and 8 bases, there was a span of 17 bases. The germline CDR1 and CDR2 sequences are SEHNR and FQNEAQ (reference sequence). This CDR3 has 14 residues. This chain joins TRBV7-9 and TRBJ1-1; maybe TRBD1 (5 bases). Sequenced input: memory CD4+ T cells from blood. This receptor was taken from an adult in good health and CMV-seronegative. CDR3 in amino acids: CASSSHSGGKEAFL. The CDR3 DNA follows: TGTGCCAGCAGCTCCCACTCGGGGGGGAAAGAAGCTTTCCTT.